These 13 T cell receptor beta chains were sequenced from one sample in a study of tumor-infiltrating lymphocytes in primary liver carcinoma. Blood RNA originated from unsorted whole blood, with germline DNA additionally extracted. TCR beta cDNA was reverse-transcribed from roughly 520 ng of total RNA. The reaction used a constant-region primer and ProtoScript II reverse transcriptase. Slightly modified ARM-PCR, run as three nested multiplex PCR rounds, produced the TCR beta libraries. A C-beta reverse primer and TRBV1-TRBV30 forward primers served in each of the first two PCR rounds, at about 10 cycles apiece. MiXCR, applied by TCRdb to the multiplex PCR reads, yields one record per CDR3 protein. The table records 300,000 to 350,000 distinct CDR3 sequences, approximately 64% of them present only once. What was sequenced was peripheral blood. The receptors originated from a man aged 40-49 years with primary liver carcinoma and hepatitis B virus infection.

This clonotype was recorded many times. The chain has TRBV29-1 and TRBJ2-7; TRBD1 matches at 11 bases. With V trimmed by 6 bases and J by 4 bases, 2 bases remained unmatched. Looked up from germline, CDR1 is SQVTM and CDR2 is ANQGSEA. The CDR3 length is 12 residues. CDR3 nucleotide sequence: TGCAGCGTCCGGGACAGGGGGTACGAGCAGTACTTC. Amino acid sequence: CSVRDRGYEQYF.

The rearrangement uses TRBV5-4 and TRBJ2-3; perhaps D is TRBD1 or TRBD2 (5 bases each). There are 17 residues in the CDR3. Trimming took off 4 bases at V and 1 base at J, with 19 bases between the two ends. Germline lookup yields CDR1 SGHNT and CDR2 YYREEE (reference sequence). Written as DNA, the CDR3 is TGTGCCAGCAGCGCATCCCGCCGGGGCGTGGGCACAGATACGCAGTATTTT. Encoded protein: CASSASRRGVGTDTQYF. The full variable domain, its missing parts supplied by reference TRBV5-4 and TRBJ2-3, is ETGVTQSPTHLIKTRGQQVTLRCSSQSGHNTVSWYQQALGQGPQFIFQYYREEENGRGNFPPRFSGLQFPNYSSELNVNALELDDSALYLCASSASRRGVGTDTQYFGPGTRLTVL.

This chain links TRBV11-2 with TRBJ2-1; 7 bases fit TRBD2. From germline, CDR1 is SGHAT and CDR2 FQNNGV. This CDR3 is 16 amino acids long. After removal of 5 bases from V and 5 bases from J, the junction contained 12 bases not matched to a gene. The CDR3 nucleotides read TGTGCCAGCAGCCCCCTAAGTAGCGGGCCCCACAATGAGCAGTTCTTC. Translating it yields CASSPLSSGPHNEQFF.

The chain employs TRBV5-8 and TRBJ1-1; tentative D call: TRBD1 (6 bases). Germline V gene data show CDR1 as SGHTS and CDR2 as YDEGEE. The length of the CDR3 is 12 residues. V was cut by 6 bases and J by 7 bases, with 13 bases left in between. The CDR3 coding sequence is TGTGCCAGCACAAAGCAGGGGCTTGAAGCTTTCTTT. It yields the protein CASTKQGLEAFF.

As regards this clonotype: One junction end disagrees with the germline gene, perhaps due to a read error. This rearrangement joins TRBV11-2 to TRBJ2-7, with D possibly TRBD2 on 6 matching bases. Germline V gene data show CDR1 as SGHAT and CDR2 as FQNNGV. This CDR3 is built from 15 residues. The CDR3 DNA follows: TGTGCCAGCATCTTAGACGGGACTGGGGTTTACGAGCAGTACTTC. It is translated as CASILDGTGVYEQYF.

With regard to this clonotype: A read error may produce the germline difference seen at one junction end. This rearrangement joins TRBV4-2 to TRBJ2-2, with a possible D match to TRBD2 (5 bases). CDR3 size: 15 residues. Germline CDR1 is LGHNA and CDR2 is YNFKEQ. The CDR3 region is CVSSQEGSITGEPFF. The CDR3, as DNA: TGTGTCAGCAGCCAAGAAGGGTCGATCACCGGGGAGCCGTTTTTT.

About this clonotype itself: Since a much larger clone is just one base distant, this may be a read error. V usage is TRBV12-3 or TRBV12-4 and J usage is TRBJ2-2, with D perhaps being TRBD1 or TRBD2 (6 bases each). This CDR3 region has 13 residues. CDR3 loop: CAGSFSGAGELFF. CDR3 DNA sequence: TGTGCCGGCAGTTTTTCGGGGGCGGGGGAGCTGTTTTTT.

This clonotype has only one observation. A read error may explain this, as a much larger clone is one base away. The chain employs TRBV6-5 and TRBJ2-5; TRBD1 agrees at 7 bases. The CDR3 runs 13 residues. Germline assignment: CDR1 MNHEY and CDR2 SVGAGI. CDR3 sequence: CASRRDSLEIQYF. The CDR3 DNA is TGTGCCAGCAGGAGGGACAGCTTAGAGATCCAGTACTTC.

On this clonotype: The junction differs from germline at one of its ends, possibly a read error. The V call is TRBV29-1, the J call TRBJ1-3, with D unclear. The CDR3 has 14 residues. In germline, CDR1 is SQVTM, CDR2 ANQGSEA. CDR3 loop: CIVADNYSGNTIYF. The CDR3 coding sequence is TGCATCGTTGCCGACAACTACTCTGGAAACACCATATATTTC.

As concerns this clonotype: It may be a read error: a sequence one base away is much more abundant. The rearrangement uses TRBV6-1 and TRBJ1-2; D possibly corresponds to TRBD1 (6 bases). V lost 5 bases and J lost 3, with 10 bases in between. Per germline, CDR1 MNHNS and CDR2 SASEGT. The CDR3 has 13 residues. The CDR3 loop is CASSRQAYYGYTF. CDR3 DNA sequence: TGTGCCAGCAGTAGACAGGCCTACTATGGCTACACCTTC.

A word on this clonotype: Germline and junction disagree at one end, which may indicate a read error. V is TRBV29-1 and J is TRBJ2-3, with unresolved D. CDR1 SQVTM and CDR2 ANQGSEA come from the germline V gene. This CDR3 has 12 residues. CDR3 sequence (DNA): TGCAGCGTTGGGGCATACACAGATACGCCGTATTTT. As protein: CSVGAYTDTPYF.

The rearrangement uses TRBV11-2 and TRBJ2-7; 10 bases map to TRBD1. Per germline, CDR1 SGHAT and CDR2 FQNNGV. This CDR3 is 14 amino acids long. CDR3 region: CVSNSRTGGYEQYF. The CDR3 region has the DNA TGTGTTAGCAACTCTCGGACAGGGGGCTACGAGCAGTACTTC.

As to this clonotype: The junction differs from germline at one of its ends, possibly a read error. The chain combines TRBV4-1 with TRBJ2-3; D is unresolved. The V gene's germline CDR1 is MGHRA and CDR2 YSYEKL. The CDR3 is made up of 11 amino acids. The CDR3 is CSSSQVGTQYF. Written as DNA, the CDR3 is TGCTCCAGCAGCCAAGTTGGGACGCAGTATTTT.